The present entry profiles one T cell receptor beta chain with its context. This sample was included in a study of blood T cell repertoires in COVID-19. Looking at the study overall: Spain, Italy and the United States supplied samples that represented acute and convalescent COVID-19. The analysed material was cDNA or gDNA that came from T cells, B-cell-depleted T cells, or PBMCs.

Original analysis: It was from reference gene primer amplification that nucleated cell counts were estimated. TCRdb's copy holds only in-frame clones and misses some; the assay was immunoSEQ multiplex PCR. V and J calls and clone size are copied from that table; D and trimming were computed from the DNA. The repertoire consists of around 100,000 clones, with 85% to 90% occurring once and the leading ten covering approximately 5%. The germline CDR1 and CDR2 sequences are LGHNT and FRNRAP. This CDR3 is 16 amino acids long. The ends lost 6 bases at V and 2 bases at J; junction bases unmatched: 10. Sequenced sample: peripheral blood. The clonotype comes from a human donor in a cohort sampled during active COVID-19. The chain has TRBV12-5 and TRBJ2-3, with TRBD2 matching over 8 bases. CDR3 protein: CASGPPGLASTDTQYF. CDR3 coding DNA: TGTGCTAGTGGCCCCCCAGGACTAGCCTCCACAGATACGCAGTATTTT. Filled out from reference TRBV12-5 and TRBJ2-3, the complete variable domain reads DARVTQTPRHKVTEMGQEVTMRCQPILGHNTVFWYRQTMMQGLELLAYFRNRAPLDDSGMPKDRFSAEMPDATLATLKIQPSEPRDSAVYFCASGPPGLASTDTQYFGPGTRLTVL.